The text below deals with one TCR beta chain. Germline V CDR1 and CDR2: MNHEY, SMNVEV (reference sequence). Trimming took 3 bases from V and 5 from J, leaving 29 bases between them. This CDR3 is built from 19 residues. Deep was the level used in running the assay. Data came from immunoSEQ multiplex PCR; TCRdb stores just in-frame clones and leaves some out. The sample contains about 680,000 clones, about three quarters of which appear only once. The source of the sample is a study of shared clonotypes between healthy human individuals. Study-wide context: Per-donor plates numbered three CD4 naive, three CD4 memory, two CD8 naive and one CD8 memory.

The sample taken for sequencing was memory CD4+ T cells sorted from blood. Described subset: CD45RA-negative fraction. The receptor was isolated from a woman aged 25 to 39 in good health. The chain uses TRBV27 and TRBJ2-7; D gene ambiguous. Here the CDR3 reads CASSLDAPVTILPVDEQYF. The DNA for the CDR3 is TGTGCCAGCAGTTTGGATGCCCCCGTAACGATACTACCGGTCGACGAGCAGTACTTC.